The sequence of this T cell receptor (beta chain) was determined in a study of T cell responses to AZD1222 COVID-19 vaccine. Germline lookup yields CDR1 MNHEY and CDR2 SMNVEV (reference sequence). The V end lost 5 bases, the J end lost 9 bases, and 16 bases lay between the germline ends. This CDR3 spans 13 amino acids. Sequencing was performed with immunoSEQ multiplex PCR; in TCRdb, only in-frame clones are kept and a portion is missing. The table shows about 140,000 clones, with around 88% occurring only once. The receptor was derived from an adult in good health. The gene calls are TRBV27 and TRBJ1-2; a possible D gene is TRBD1 (6 bases). Sample: peripheral blood, taken on day 0 of AZD1222 vaccination. The CDR3 nucleotides are TGTGCCAGCAGTACCCAGGGGTTAAAACGCTACACCTTC. Amino acid sequence: CASSTQGLKRYTF.